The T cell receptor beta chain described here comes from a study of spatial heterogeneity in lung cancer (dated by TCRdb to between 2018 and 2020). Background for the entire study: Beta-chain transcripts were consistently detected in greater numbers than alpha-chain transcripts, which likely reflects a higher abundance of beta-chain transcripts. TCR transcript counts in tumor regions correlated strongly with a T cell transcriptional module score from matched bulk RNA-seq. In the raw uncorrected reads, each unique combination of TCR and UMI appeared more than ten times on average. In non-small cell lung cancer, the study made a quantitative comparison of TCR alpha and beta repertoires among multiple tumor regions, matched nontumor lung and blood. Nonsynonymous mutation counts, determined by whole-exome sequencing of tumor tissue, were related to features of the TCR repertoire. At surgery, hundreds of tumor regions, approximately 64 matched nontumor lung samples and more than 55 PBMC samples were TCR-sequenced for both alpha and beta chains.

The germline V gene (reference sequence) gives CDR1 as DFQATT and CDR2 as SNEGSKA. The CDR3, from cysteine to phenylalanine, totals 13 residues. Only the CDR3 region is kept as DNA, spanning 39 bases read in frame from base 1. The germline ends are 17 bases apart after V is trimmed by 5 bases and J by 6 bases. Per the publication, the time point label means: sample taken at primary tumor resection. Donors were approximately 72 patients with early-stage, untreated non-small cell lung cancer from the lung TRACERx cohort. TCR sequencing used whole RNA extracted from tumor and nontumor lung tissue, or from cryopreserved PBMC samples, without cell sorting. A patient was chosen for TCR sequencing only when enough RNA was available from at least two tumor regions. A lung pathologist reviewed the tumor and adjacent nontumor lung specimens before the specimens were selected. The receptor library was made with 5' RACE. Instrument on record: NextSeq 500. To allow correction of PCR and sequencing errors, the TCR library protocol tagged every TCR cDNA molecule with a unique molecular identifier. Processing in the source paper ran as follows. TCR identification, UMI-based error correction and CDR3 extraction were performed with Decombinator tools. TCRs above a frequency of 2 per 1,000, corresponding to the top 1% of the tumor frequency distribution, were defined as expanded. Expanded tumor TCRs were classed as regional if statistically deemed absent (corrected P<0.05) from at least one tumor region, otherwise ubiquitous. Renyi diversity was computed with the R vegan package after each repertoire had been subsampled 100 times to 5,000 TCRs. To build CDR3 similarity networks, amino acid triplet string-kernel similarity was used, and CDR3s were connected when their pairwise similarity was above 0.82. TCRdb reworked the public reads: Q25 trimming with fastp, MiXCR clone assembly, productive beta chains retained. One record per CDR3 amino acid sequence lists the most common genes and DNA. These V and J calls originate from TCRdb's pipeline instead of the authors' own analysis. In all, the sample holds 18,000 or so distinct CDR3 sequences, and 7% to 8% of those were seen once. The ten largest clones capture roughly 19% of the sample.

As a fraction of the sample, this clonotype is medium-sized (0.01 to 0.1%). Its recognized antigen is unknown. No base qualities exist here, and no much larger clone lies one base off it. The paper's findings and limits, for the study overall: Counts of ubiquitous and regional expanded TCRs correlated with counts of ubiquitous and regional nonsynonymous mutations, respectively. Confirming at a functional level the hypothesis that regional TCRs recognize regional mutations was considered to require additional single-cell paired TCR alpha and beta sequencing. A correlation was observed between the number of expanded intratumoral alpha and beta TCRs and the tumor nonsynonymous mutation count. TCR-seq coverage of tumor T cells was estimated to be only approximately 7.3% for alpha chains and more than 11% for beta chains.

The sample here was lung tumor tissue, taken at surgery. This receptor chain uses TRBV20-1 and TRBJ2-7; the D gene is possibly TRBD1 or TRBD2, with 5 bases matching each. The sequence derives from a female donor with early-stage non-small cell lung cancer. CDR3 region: CSAPPRDGGEQYF. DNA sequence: TGCAGTGCTCCCCCCCGTGATGGGGGCGAGCAGTACTTC.